This T cell receptor (beta chain) was profiled in a study of T cell responses to AZD1222 COVID-19 vaccine. Findings and caveats of the study: There were mostly white British donors and more females than males, and clonal diversity was possibly underestimated.

Libraries were prepared by immunoSEQ multiplex PCR; TCRdb keeps only in-frame clonotypes and omits some of them. The sample yields 130,000 or so clones, approximately 94% seen once. Concerning this clone: What it binds is not known.

The CDR3 covers 11 residues. The germline V gene has CDR1 DFQATT and CDR2 SNEGSKA (reference sequence). The V end lost 3 bases, the J end lost 4 bases, and 6 bases lay between the germline ends. The input for sequencing was peripheral blood, taken on day 0 of AZD1222 vaccination. V is TRBV20-1 and J is TRBJ1-1; unclear D gene. The clonotype comes from an adult in good health. The CDR3 DNA reads TGCAGTGCTAGCGGGTTCACTGAAGCTTTCTTT. This translates into CSASGFTEAFF.